The TCR beta chain under discussion was sequenced for a study of shared clonotypes between healthy human individuals. Profiling relied on immunoSEQ multiplex PCR, and the TCRdb table lists in-frame clones only, not all of them. The data contain about 330,000 clones, about 74% of them singletons. V gave up 7 bases and J gave up 3 bases; unmatched junction bases: 16. The CDR3 loop spans 17 amino acids. CDR1 and CDR2 (germline): SGHRS, YFSETQ. The study drew all its donors from Caucasian adults living in Nashville, Tennessee. This TCR was recovered from a man aged 30-40 years in good health. The material sequenced was memory CD4+ T cells sorted from blood. This sample's subset: CD45RA-negative fraction. The chain couples TRBV5-1 to TRBJ2-3, with TRBD2 matching 8 bases. This CDR3 is CASGLTTKRERTDTQYF. Here the CDR3 DNA reads TGCGCCAGCGGACTAACCACCAAGCGGGAGAGAACAGATACGCAGTATTTT.